This TCR beta chain is from a study of response to subunit inactivated influenza vaccine. Broader study findings: It was the authors' suggestion that each seasonal influenza vaccination recruits few new T cells.

Points on this clonotype: As yet, its antigen is unknown. A read error may be the cause here, since a much bigger clone is one base away.

One entry per CDR3 protein results from TCRdb running MiXCR on the RT-PCR reads. This sample has about 160,000 distinct CDR3 sequences, with approximately 11% found just once. The germline V gene encodes CDR1 MNHEY and CDR2 SMNVEV (reference sequence). The CDR3 runs to 13 residues. Here the sequenced sample was CD8+ T cells sorted from PBMCs, taken roughly 24 months after vaccination. The sequence derives from a man aged 45-69 years who received an inactivated influenza vaccine. The rearrangement joins TRBV27 to TRBJ2-1; D unresolved. Here the CDR3 reads CASSFSSDNEQFF. CDR3 bases: TGTGCCAGCAGTTTTTCCTCCGACAATGAGCAGTTCTTC.